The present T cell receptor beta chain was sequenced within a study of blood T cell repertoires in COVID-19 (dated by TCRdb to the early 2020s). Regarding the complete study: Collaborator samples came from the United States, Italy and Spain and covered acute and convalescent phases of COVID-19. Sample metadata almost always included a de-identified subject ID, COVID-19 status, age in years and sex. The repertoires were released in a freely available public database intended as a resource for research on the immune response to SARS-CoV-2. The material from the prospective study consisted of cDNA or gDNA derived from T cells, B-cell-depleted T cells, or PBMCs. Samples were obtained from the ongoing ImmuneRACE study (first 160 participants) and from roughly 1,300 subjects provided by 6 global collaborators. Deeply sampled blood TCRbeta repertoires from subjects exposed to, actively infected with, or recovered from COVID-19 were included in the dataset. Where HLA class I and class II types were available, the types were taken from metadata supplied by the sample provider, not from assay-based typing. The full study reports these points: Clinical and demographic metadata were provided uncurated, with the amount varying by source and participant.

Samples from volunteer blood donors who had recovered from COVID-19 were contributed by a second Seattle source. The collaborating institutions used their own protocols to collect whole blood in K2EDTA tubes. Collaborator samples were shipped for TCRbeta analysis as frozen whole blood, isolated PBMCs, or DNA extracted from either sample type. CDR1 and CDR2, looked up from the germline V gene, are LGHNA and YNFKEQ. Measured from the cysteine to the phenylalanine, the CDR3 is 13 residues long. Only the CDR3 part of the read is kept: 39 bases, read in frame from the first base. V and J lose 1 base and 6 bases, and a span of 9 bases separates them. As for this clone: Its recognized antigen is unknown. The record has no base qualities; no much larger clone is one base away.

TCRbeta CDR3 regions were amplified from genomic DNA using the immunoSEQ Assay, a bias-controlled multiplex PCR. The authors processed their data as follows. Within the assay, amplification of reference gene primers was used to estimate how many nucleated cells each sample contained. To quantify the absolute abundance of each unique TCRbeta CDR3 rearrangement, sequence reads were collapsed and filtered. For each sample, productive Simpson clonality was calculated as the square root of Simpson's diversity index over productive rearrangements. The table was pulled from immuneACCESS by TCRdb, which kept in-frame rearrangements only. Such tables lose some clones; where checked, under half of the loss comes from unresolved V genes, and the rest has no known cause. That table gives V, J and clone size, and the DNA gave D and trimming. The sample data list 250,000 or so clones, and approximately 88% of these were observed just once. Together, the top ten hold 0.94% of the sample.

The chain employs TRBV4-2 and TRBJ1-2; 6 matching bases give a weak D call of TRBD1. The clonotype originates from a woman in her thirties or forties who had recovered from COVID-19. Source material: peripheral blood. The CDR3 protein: CASSQAGGDGYTF. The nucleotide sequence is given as TGTGCCAGCAGCCAAGCGGGGGGCGATGGCTACACCTTC.